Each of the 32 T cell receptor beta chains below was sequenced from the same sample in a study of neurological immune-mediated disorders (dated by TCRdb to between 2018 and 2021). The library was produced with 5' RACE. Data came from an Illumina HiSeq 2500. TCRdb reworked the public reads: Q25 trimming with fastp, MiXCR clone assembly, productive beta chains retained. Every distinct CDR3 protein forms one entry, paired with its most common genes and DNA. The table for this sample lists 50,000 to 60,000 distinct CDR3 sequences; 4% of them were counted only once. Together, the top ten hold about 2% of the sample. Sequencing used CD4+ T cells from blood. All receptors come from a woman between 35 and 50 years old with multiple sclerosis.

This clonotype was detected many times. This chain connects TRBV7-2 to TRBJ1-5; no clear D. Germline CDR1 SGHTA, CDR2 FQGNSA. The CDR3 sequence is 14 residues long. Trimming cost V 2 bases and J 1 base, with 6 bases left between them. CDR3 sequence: CASSLRPSNQPQHF. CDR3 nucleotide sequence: TGTGCCAGCAGCTTACGACCCAGCAATCAGCCCCAGCATTTT.

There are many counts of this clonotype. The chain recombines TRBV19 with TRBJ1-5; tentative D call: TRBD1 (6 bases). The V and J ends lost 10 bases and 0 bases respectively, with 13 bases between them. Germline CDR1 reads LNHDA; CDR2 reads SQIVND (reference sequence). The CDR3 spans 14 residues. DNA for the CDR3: TGTGCCACCCGGACAGTAAATAGCAATCAGCCCCAGCATTTT. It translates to CATRTVNSNQPQHF.

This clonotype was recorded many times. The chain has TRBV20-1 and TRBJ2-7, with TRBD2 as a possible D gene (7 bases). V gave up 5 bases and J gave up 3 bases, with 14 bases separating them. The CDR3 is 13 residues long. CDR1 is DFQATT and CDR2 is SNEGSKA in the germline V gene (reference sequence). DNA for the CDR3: TGCAGTGCTTCCCGGAGGGGGGGCTACGAGCAGTACTTC. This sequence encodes CSASRRGGYEQYF.

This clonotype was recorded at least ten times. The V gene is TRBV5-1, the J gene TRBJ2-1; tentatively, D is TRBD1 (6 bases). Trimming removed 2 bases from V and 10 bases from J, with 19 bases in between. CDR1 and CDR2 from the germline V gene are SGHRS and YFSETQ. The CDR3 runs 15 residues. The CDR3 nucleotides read TGCGCCAGCAGCTTTGCAATAGCAGGGGATGGAGAGCAGTTCTTC. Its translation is CASSFAIAGDGEQFF.

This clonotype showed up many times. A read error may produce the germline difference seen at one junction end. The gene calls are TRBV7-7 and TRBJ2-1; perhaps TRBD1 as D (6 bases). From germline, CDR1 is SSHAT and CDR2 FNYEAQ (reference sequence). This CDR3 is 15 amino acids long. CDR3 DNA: TGTGCCAGCAGCCTAGCAGGGGCGCGGGCGCATGAGCAGTTCTTC. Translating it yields CASSLAGARAHEQFF.

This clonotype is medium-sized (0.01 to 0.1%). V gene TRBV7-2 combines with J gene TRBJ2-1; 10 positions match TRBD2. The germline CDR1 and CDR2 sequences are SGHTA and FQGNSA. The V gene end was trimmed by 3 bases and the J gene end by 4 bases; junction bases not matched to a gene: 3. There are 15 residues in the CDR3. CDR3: CASSFSSGGYNEQFF. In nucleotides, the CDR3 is TGTGCCAGCAGCTTCTCTAGCGGGGGTTACAATGAGCAGTTCTTC. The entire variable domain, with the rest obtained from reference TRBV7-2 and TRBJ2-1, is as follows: GAGVSQSPSNKVTEKGKDVELRCDPISGHTALYWYRQSLGQGLEFLIYFQGNSAPDKSGLPSDRFSAERTGGSVSTLTIQRTQQEDSAVYLCASSFSSGGYNEQFFGPGTRLTVL.

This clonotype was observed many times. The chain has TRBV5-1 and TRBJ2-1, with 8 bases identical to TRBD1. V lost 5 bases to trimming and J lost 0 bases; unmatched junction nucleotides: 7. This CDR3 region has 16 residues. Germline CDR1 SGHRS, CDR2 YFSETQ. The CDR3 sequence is CASSRTGSSSYNEQFF. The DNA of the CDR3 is TGCGCCAGCAGTAGGACAGGGTCTTCCTCCTACAATGAGCAGTTCTTC.

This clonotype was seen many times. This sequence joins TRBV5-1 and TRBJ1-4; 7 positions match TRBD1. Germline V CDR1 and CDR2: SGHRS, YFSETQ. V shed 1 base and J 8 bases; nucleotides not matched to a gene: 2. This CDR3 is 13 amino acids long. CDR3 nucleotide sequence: TGCGCCAGCAGCTTGACAGGGGTGGAAAAACTGTTTTTT. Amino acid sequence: CASSLTGVEKLFF.

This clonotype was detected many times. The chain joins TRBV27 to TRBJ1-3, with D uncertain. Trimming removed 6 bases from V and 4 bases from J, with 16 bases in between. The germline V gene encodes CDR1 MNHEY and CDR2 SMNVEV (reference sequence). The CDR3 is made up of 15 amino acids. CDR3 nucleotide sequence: TGTGCCAGCAGCCTTTTGGGAAGTCCCGGAAACACCATATATTTT. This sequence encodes CASSLLGSPGNTIYF.

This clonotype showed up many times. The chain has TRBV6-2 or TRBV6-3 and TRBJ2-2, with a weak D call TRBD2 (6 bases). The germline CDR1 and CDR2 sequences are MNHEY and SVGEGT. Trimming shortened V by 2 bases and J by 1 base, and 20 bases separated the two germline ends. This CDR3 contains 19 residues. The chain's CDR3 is CASSYRGRGRQMNTGELFF. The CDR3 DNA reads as TGTGCCAGCAGTTACCGTGGCCGAGGGAGGCAGATGAACACCGGGGAGCTGTTTTTT.

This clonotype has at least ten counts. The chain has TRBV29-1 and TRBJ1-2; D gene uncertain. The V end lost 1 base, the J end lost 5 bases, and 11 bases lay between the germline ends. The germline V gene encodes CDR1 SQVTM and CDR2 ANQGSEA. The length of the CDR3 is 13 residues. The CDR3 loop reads CSVEGRRPYGYTF. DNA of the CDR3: TGCAGCGTTGAAGGGAGAAGGCCTTATGGCTACACCTTC.

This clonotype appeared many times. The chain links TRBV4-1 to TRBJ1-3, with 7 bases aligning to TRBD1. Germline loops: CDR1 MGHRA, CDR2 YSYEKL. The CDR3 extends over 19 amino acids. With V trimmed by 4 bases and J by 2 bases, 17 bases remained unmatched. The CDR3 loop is CASSPGPFLDRDTGNTIYF. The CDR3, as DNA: TGCGCCAGCAGCCCGGGGCCCTTCCTTGACAGGGACACTGGAAACACCATATATTTT.

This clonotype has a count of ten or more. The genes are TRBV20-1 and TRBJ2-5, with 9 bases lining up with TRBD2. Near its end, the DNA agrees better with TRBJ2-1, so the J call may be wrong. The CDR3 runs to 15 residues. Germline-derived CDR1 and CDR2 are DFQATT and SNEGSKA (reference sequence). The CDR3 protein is CSALRRLAVQETQFF. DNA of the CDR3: TGCAGTGCCTTAAGAAGACTAGCGGTACAAGAGACCCAGTTCTTC.

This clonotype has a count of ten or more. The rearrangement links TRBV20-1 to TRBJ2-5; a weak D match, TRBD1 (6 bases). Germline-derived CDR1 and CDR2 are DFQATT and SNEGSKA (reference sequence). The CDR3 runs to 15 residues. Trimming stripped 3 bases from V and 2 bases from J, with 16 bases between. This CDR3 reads CSASLGQPWQETQYF. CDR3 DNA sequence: TGCAGTGCTAGCCTCGGACAGCCCTGGCAAGAGACCCAGTACTTC.

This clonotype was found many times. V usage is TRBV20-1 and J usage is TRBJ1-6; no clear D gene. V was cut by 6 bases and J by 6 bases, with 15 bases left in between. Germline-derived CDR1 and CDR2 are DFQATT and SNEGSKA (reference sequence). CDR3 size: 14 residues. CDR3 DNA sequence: TGCAGTGCCACGGACGGAAACCTTAATTCACCCCTCCACTTT. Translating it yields CSATDGNLNSPLHF.

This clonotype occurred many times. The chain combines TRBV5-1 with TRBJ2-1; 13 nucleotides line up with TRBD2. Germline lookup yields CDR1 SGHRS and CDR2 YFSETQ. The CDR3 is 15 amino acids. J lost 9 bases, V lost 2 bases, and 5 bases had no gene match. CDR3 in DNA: TGCGCCAGCAGCTTAACTAGCGGGGGGGCACGTGAGCAGTTCTTC. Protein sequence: CASSLTSGGAREQFF.

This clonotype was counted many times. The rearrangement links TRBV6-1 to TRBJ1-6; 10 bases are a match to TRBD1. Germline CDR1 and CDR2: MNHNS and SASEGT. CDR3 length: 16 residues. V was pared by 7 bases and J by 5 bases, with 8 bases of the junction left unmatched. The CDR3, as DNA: TGTGCCAGCAAGGGACAGGGGCATGAGGATAATTCACCCCTCCACTTT. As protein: CASKGQGHEDNSPLHF.

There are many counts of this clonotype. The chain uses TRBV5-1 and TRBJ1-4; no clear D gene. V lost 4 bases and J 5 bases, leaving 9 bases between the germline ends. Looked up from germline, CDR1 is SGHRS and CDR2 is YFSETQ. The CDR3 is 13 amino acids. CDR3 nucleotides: TGCGCCAGCAGCCCCCGGGCCAATGAAAAACTGTTTTTT. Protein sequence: CASSPRANEKLFF.

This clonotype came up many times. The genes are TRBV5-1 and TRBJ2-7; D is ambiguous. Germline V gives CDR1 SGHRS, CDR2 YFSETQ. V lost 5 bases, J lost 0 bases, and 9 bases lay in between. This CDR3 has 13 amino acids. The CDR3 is CASRVGGSYEQYF. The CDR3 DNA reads TGCGCCAGCAGGGTTGGCGGCTCCTACGAGCAGTACTTC.

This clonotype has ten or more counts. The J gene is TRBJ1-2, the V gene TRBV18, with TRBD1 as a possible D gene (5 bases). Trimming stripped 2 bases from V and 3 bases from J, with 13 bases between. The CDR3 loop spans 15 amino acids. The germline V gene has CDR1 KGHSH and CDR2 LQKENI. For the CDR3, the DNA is TGTGCCAGCTCACCAACGGAGGGGTTGCACTATGGCTACACCTTC. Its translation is CASSPTEGLHYGYTF.

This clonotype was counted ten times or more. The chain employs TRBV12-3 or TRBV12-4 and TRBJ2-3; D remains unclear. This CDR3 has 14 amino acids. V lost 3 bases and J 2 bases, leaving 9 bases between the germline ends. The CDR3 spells CASSFGIYTDTQYF. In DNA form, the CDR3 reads TGTGCCAGCAGTTTCGGAATCTACACAGATACGCAGTATTTT.

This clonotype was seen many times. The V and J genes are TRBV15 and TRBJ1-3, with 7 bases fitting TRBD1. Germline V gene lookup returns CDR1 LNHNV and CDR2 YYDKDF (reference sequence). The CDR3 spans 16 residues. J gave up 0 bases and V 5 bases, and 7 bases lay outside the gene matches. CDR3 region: CATSPTGAFSGNTIYF. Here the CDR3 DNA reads TGTGCCACCAGCCCAACAGGGGCCTTCTCTGGAAACACCATATATTTT.

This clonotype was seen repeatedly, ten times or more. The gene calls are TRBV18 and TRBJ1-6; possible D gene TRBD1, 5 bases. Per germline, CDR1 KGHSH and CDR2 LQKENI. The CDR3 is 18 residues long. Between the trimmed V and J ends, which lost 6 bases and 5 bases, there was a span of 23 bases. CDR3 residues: CASSQSPPGRKDNSPLHF. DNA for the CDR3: TGTGCCAGCTCCCAATCGCCTCCAGGGAGAAAGGATAATTCACCCCTCCACTTT.

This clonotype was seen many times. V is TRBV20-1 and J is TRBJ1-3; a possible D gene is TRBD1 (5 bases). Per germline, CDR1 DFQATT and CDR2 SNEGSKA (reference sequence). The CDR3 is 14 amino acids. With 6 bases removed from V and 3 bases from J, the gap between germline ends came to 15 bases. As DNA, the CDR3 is TGCAGTGCAACCCGGGACGGGAATGGAAACACCATATATTTT. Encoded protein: CSATRDGNGNTIYF.

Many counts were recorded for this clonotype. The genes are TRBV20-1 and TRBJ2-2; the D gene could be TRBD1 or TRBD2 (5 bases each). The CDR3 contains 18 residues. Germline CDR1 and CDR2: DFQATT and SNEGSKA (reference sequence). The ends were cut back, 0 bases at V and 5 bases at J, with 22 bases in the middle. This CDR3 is CSARDRGGERVGTGELFF. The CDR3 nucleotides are TGCAGTGCTAGAGATCGTGGGGGTGAAAGAGTAGGGACCGGGGAGCTGTTTTTT.

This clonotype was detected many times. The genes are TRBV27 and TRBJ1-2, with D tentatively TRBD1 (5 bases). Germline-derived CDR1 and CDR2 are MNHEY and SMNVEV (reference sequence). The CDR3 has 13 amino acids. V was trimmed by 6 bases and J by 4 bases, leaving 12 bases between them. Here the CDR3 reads CASSLRGVYGYTF. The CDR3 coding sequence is TGTGCCAGCAGCCTCCGGGGGGTCTATGGCTACACCTTC.

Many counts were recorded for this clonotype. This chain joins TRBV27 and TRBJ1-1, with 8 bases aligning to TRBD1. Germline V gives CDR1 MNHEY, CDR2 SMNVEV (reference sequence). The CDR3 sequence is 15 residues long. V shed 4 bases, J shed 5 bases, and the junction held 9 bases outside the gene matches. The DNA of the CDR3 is TGTGCCAGCAGTTATGGACAGGGCGGAGGGACTGAAGCTTTCTTT. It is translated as CASSYGQGGGTEAFF.

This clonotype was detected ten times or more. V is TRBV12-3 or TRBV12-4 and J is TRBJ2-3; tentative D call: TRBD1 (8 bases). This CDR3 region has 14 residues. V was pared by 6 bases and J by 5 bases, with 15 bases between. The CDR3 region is CASRRQGRGDTQYF. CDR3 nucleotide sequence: TGTGCCAGCAGAAGACAGGGGAGGGGAGATACGCAGTATTTT.

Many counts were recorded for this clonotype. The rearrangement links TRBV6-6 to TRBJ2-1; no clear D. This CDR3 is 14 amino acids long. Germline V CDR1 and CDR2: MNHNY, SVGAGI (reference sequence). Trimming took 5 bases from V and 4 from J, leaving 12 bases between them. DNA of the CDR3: TGTGCCAGCAGTCCTCCCCCCTTTTACAATGAGCAGTTCTTC. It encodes CASSPPPFYNEQFF.

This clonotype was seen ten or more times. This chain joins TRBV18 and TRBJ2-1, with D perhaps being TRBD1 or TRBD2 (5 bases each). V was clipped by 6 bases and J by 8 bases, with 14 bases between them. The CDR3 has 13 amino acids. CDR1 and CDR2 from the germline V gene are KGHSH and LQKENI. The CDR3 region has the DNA TGTGCCAGCTCCGGGACCCTACTTTATGAGCAGTTCTTC. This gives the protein CASSGTLLYEQFF.

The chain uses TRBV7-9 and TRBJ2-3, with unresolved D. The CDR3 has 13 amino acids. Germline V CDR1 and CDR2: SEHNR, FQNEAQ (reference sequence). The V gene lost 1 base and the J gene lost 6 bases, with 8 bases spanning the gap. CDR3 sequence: CASSLGTRDTQYF. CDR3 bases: TGTGCCAGCAGCTTAGGTACAAGGGATACGCAGTATTTT. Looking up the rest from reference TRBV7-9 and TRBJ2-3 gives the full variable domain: DTGVSQNPRHKITKRGQNVTFRCDPISEHNRLYWYRQTLGQGPEFLTYFQNEAQLEKSRLLSDRFSAERPKGSFSTLEIQRTEQGDSAMYLCASSLGTRDTQYFGPGTRLTVL.

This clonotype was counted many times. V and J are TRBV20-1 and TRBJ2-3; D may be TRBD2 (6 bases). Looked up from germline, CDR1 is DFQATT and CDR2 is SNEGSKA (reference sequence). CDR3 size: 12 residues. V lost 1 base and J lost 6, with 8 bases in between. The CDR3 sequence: CSARGRVDTQYF. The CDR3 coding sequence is TGCAGTGCTAGAGGGAGGGTGGATACGCAGTATTTT.